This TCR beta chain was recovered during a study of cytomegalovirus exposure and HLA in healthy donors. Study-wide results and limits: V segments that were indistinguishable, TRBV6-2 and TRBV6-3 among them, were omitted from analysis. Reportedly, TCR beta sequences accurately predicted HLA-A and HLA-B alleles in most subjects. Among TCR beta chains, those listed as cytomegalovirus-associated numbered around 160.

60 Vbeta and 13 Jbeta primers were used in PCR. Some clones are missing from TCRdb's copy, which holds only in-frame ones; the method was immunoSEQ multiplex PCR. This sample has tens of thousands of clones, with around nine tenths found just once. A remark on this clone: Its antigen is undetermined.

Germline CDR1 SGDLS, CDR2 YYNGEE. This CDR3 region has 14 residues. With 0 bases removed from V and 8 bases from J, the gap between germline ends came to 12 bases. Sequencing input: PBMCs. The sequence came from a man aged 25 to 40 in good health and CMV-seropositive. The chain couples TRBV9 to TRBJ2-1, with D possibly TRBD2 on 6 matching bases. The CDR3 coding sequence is TGTGCCAGCAGCGTAGTCGGACTAAGCGATGAGCAGTTCTTC. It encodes CASSVVGLSDEQFF.